A selection of T cell receptor beta chains follows, all from one sample in a study of T cells in localized non-small cell lung cancer. TCRdb keeps only in-frame clones here, not all; method: immunoSEQ multiplex PCR. The sample lists under 70,000 clones, 86% occurring once. The sequenced sample was peripheral blood, obtained before any cancer treatment. These receptors originate from a woman aged 40-69 years with stage I lung adenocarcinoma. CDR3s include the opening cysteine and the closing phenylalanine or tryptophan. The D gene is left open where the match is weak. Only part of the rows carry a size: once, few, many, or a class if the clone is expanded.

D: -
J: TRBJ1-4
size: -
V: TRBV9
DNA: TGTGCCAGCAGCCTTACATTGGCAGGGGAAAAACTGTTTTTT
CDR3: CASSLTLAGEKLFF

D: -
J: TRBJ2-7
size: -
V: TRBV6-5
DNA: TGTGCCAGCACCTCCGGAGGTACCGAGCAGTACTTC
CDR3: CASTSGGTEQYF

D: TRBD2
J: TRBJ2-1
size: -
V: TRBV4-3
DNA: TGCGCCAGCAGCCAAGACGCGGAGACTAGCGGGGTCAATGAGCAGTTCTTC
CDR3: CASSQDAETSGVNEQFF

D: TRBD1
J: TRBJ2-3
size: -
V: TRBV5-8
DNA: TGTGCCAGCAGCCAATCCGCAGGGGGCGGTACGCAGTATTTT
CDR3: CASSQSAGGGTQYF

D: -
J: TRBJ1-5
size: -
V: TRBV7-2
DNA: TGTGCCAGCAGCCAGGACAGAGTCGCTCAGCCCCAGCATTTT
CDR3: CASSQDRVAQPQHF

D: -
J: TRBJ2-7
size: -
V: TRBV4-1
DNA: TGCGCTAGCAGCCAGTCCCTAGGCAGGGGTCCCTACGAGCAGTACTTC
CDR3: CASSQSLGRGPYEQYF

D: TRBD1
J: TRBJ2-3
size: -
V: TRBV10-3
DNA: TGTGCCATCAGTGAGACGAAAACAGGGGGGAGCACAGATACGCAGTATTTT
CDR3: CAISETKTGGSTDTQYF

D: -
J: TRBJ2-3
size: -
V: TRBV7-3
DNA: TGTGCCAGCAGCTTAACTGACGACACAGATACGCAGTATTTT
CDR3: CASSLTDDTDTQYF

D: -
J: TRBJ2-1
size: once
V: TRBV27
DNA: TGTGCCAGCAGTTTACAGGGGGGGCTCTACAATGAGCAGTTCTTC
CDR3: CASSLQGGLYNEQFF

D: -
J: TRBJ1-2
size: -
V: TRBV6-1
DNA: TGTGCCAGCAGTGAGGCGGGCCTCGGAGGCTACACCTTC
CDR3: CASSEAGLGGYTF

D: -
J: TRBJ2-7
size: -
V: TRBV6-5
DNA: TGTGCCAGCAGTCGGTACAGGGACTCCTACGAGCAGTACTTC
CDR3: CASSRYRDSYEQYF

D: TRBD1
J: TRBJ2-1
size: -
V: TRBV7-2
DNA: TGTGCCAGCAGCCAAAGGACAGGGTCGGCGTTCTTC
CDR3: CASSQRTGSAFF

D: -
J: TRBJ2-7
size: -
V: TRBV5-1
DNA: TGCGCCAGCAGCTTGGTAAGGGGCCACGAGCAGTACTTC
CDR3: CASSLVRGHEQYF

D: -
J: TRBJ2-7
size: -
V: TRBV12-2
DNA: TGTGCAAGTCGCTTAGCGGACCCGAATGACAGGGATTTTTACGAGCAGTACTTC
CDR3: CASRLADPNDRDFYEQYF

D: -
J: TRBJ1-6
size: -
V: TRBV11-2
DNA: TGTGCCAGCAGCACGACAGGTTTCGCTAATTCACCCCTCCACTTT
CDR3: CASSTTGFANSPLHF

D: -
J: TRBJ2-3
size: -
V: TRBV10-3
DNA: TGTGCCATCAGTGTGATCCGGGGGTCAAGCACAGATACGCAGTATTTT
CDR3: CAISVIRGSSTDTQYF

D: -
J: TRBJ1-5
size: few
V: TRBV7-2
DNA: TGTGCCAGCAGCTTAGTAACCAATCAGCCCCAGCATTTT
CDR3: CASSLVTNQPQHF

D: TRBD1
J: TRBJ2-2
size: -
V: TRBV5-1
DNA: TGCGCCAGCAGCTTCCGGGACAGAGTCCTTGCGAACACCGGGGAGCTGTTTTTT
CDR3: CASSFRDRVLANTGELFF

D: -
J: TRBJ2-3
size: -
V: TRBV2
DNA: TGTGCCATCCCTATCAGACCGAGGAGCGTCGGGGGGCCCACAGATACGCAGTATTTT
CDR3: CAIPIRPRSVGGPTDTQYF

D: -
J: TRBJ1-5
size: -
V: TRBV27
DNA: TGTGCCAGCAGTTTGGTTGGGGTTAGCAATCAGCCCCAGCATTTT
CDR3: CASSLVGVSNQPQHF

D: -
J: TRBJ2-7
size: once
V: TRBV30
DNA: TGTGCCTGGAGTGATGGGGGTAAAGGGCCTGCCTACGAGCAGTACTTC
CDR3: CAWSDGGKGPAYEQYF

D: TRBD2
J: TRBJ2-2
size: -
V: TRBV7-2
DNA: TGTGCCAGCAGCCGCCGGGAGGGAAACACCGGGGAGCTGTTTTTT
CDR3: CASSRREGNTGELFF

D: -
J: TRBJ1-4
size: -
V: TRBV10-2
DNA: TGCGCCAGCAGTGAGTCAACAGTAAGAAATGAAAAACTGTTTTTT
CDR3: CASSESTVRNEKLFF

D: -
J: TRBJ2-7
size: -
V: TRBV5-1
DNA: TGCGCCAGCAGCTATTCGCCTAGCGAATCCTACGAGCAGTACTTC
CDR3: CASSYSPSESYEQYF

D: TRBD1
J: TRBJ2-7
size: -
V: TRBV7-9
DNA: TGTGCCAGCAGCTCCGAGGTCCCCGGGACAGCCTACTCCTACGAGCAGTACTTC
CDR3: CASSSEVPGTAYSYEQYF

D: -
J: TRBJ1-4
size: -
V: TRBV25-1
DNA: TGTGCCAGCAGTGAACGGGGGAGTGAAAAACTGTTTTTT
CDR3: CASSERGSEKLFF

D: TRBD1
J: TRBJ1-3
size: -
V: TRBV5-6
DNA: TGTGCCAGCAGCCCCGGGACAGACTCTGGAAACACCATATATTTT
CDR3: CASSPGTDSGNTIYF

D: -
J: TRBJ1-2
size: -
V: TRBV7-2
DNA: TGTGCCAGCAGTCAAGGGGAACCGAATGGCTACACCTTC
CDR3: CASSQGEPNGYTF

D: TRBD1
J: TRBJ1-2
size: -
V: TRBV5-1
DNA: TGCGCCAGCAGCTCCGATGGACAGGGGTTAGACTATGGCTACACCTTC
CDR3: CASSSDGQGLDYGYTF

D: TRBD1
J: TRBJ1-5
size: -
V: TRBV19
DNA: TGTGCCAGTAGTATAGGTCGGACAGGGGGCCAGCCCCAGCATTTT
CDR3: CASSIGRTGGQPQHF

D: -
J: TRBJ1-1
size: -
V: TRBV30
DNA: TGTGCCTGGACTAAAGGGGGGGGTACTGAAGCTTTCTTT
CDR3: CAWTKGGGTEAFF

D: TRBD2
J: TRBJ2-5
size: -
V: TRBV5-4
DNA: TGTGCCAGCAGCTCTCTAGCGGGGCCCCAAGAGACCCAGTACTTC
CDR3: CASSSLAGPQETQYF

D: -
J: TRBJ1-2
size: once
V: TRBV5-1
DNA: TGCGCCAGCATGGGGGAGGGCGATAACTATGGCTACACCTTC
CDR3: CASMGEGDNYGYTF

D: -
J: TRBJ1-5
size: -
V: TRBV6-6
DNA: TGTGCCAGCAGTTATAGTTTTCAGCAGCCCCAGCATTTT
CDR3: CASSYSFQQPQHF

D: -
J: TRBJ2-7
size: -
V: TRBV11-2
DNA: TGTGCCAGCAGCTTAGGGCAGACCTACGAGCAGTACTTC
CDR3: CASSLGQTYEQYF

D: TRBD1
J: TRBJ1-6
size: -
V: TRBV19
DNA: TGTGCAACAGGGGGGAGCTCCTATAATTCACCCCTCCACTTT
CDR3: CATGGSSYNSPLHF

D: -
J: TRBJ1-1
size: -
V: TRBV28
DNA: TGTGCCAGCAGTCTAATTACAGGGAACACTGAAGCTTTCTTT
CDR3: CASSLITGNTEAFF

D: -
J: TRBJ1-3
size: -
V: TRBV11-2
DNA: TGTGCCAGCAGCTTAGTAAGGGGTTCTTCTGGAAACACCATATATTTT
CDR3: CASSLVRGSSGNTIYF

D: -
J: TRBJ1-1
size: -
V: TRBV9
DNA: TGTGCCAGCAGTACTTGGGGGGCTGAAGCTTTCTTT
CDR3: CASSTWGAEAFF

D: TRBD1
J: TRBJ1-2
size: -
V: TRBV19
DNA: TGTGCCAGTACGGACCGAGGGGGCGGGGACTATGGCTACACCTTC
CDR3: CASTDRGGGDYGYTF

D: TRBD1
J: TRBJ1-2
size: -
V: TRBV6-5
DNA: TGTGCCAGCAGGACAGGGGCTTATGGCTACACCTTC
CDR3: CASRTGAYGYTF

D: -
J: TRBJ1-1
size: -
V: TRBV10-1
DNA: TGCGCCAGCAGTGAGCCAGGGAGGTTAGCTTTCTTT
CDR3: CASSEPGRLAFF

D: -
J: TRBJ1-6
size: few
V: TRBV5-1
DNA: TGCGCCAGCAGCGCCGCCCTGACTAATTCACCCCTCCACTTT
CDR3: CASSAALTNSPLHF

D: -
J: TRBJ1-2
size: -
V: TRBV5-4
DNA: TGTGCCAGCAGCTTGGCGGGAGGGTATGGCTACACCTTC
CDR3: CASSLAGGYGYTF

D: TRBD2
J: TRBJ2-5
size: -
V: TRBV13
DNA: TGTGCCAGCAGCGCGGGACTAGCAGAGACCCAGTACTTC
CDR3: CASSAGLAETQYF

D: TRBD2
J: TRBJ2-3
size: -
V: TRBV29-1
DNA: TGCAGCGTCCGCCCTAGACTAGCGCGGGCAGATACGCAGTATTTT
CDR3: CSVRPRLARADTQYF

D: -
J: TRBJ1-2
size: -
V: TRBV4-3
DNA: TGCGCCAGCAGCCAAAGGGGTCGCAGCGACTATGGCTACACCTTC
CDR3: CASSQRGRSDYGYTF

D: TRBD1
J: TRBJ2-7
size: -
V: TRBV7-8
DNA: TGTGCCAGCAGCTTAGGACAGGGTGGGCAGTACTTC
CDR3: CASSLGQGGQYF

D: TRBD2
J: TRBJ2-1
size: -
V: TRBV11-1
DNA: TGTGCCAGCAGCCCCGGGGAGGGGTCCTACAATGAGCAGTTCTTC
CDR3: CASSPGEGSYNEQFF

D: -
J: TRBJ2-5
size: once
V: TRBV7-9
DNA: TGTGCCAGCAGCTCCTTTGACAGTCCTCTTTTGAGAGAGACCCAGTACTTC
CDR3: CASSSFDSPLLRETQYF

D: -
J: TRBJ1-6
size: few
V: TRBV21-1
DNA: TGTGCCAGCAGCGACCGGGGTAATTCACCCCTCCACTTT
CDR3: CASSDRGNSPLHF

D: -
J: TRBJ2-3
size: -
V: TRBV7-2
DNA: TGTGCCAGCAGCTTAGGAGACAGGACAGATACGCAGTATTTT
CDR3: CASSLGDRTDTQYF

D: TRBD1
J: TRBJ1-1
size: -
V: TRBV6-5
DNA: TGTGCCAGCAGTCAGACAGGGTCGAACACTGAAGCTTTCTTT
CDR3: CASSQTGSNTEAFF

D: TRBD1
J: TRBJ1-1
size: -
V: TRBV4-3
DNA: TGCGCCAGCAGCCATCAGGACAGGGCGAACACTGAAGCTTTCTTT
CDR3: CASSHQDRANTEAFF

D: -
J: TRBJ2-2
size: once
V: TRBV5-1
DNA: TGCGCCAGCAGCTTGGCCTTAACCGGGGAGCTGTTTTTT
CDR3: CASSLALTGELFF

D: -
J: TRBJ1-3
size: -
V: TRBV14
DNA: TGTGCCAGCAGGCCGACAGGTTCCTCTGGAAACACCATATATTTT
CDR3: CASRPTGSSGNTIYF

D: TRBD1
J: TRBJ1-1
size: -
V: TRBV29-1
DNA: TGCAGCGTTGAAGTGGACAGGGAAAGGACTGAAGCTTTCTTT
CDR3: CSVEVDRERTEAFF